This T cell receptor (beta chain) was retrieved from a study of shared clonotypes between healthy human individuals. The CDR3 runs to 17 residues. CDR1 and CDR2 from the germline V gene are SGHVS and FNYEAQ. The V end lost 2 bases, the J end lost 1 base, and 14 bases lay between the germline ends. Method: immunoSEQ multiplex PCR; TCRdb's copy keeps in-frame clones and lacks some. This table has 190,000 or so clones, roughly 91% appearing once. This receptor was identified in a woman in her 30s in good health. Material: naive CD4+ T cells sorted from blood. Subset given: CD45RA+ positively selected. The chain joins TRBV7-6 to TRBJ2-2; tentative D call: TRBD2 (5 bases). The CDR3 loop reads CASSLIPPRENTGELFF. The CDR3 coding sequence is TGTGCCAGCAGCTTAATTCCCCCTCGGGAGAACACCGGGGAGCTGTTTTTT.